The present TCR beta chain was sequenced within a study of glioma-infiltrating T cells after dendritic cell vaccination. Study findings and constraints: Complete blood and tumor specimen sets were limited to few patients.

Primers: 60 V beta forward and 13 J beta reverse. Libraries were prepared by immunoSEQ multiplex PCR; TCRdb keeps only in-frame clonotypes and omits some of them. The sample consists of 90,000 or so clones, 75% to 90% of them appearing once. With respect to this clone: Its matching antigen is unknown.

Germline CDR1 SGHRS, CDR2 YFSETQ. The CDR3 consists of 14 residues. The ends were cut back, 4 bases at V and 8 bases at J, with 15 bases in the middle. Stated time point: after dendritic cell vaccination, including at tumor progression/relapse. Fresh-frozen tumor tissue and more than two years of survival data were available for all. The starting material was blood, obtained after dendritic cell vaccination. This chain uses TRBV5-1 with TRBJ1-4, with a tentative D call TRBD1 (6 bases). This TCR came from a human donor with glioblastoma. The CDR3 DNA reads TGCGCCAGCAGCCAGGGGCTCCTCGGGGAAAAACTGTTTTTT. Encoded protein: CASSQGLLGEKLFF.